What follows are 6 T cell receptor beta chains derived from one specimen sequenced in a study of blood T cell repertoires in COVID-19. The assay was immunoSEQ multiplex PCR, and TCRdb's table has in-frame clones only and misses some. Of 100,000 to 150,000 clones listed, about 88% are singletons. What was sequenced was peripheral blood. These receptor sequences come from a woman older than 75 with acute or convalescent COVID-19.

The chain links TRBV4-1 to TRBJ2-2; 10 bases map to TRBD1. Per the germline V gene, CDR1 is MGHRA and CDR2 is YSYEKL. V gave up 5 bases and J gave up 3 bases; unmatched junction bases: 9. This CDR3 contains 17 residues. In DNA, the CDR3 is TGCGCCAGCAGCATCACTCCGGGACAGGGGTACACCGGGGAGCTGTTTTTT. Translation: CASSITPGQGYTGELFF.

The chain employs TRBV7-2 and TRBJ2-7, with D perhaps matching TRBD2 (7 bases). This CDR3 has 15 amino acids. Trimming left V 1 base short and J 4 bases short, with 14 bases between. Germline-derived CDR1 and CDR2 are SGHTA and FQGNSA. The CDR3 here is CASSLVSGGGYEQYF. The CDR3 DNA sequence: TGTGCCAGCAGCTTAGTATCGGGGGGCGGTTACGAGCAGTACTTC. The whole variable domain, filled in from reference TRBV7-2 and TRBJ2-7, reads GAGVSQSPSNKVTEKGKDVELRCDPISGHTALYWYRQSLGQGLEFLIYFQGNSAPDKSGLPSDRFSAERTGGSVSTLTIQRTQQEDSAVYLCASSLVSGGGYEQYFGPGTRLTVT.

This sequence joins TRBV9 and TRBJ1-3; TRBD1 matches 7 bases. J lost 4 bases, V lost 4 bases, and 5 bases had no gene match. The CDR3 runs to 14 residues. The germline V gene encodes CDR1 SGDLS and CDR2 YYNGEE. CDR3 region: CASSSQGVGNTIYF. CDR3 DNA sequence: TGTGCCAGCAGCTCCCAGGGGGTAGGAAACACCATATATTTT.

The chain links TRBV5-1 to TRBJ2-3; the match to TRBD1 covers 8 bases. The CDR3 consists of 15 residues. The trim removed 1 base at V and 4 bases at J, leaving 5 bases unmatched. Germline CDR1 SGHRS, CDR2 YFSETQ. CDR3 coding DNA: TGCGCCAGCAGCTTGACCAGGGGGCCGTCAGATACGCAGTATTTT. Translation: CASSLTRGPSDTQYF.

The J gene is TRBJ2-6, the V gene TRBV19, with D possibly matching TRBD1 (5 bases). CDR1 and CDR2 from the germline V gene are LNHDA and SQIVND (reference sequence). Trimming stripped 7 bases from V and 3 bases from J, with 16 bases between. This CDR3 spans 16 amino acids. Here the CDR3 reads CASTAGKLGGANVLTF. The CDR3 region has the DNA TGTGCCAGTACTGCAGGGAAGCTTGGTGGGGCCAACGTCCTGACTTTC.

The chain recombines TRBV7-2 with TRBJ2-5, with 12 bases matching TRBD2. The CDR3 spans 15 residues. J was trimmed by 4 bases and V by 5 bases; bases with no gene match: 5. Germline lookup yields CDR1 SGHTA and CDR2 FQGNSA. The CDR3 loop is CASSRTSGAIETQYF. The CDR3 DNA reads TGTGCCAGCAGCCGGACTAGCGGGGCGATAGAGACCCAGTACTTC.